Listed here are 14 T cell receptor beta chains from one sample, sequenced in a study of early T cells in non-severe SARS-CoV-2 infection. In TCRdb, the 5' RACE reads were re-called with MiXCR into one record per CDR3 protein. The sample gives about 64,000 distinct CDR3 sequences, about 12% of which show up once; more than 3.5% is in the top ten. Sequenced material: whole blood. The receptors were sampled from an adult who was a healthcare worker with PCR-confirmed SARS-CoV-2 infection or an uninfected control (not recorded which).

This clonotype was picked up a small number of times. The chain couples TRBV7-9 to TRBJ1-1; unclear D gene. The V gene's germline CDR1 is SEHNR and CDR2 FQNEAQ (reference sequence). V was pared by 5 bases and J by 8 bases, with 15 bases between. This CDR3 has 13 amino acids. The CDR3: CASSPEASREAFF. The CDR3 DNA follows: TGTGCCAGCAGCCCAGAGGCCTCGAGGGAAGCTTTCTTT.

This clonotype was recorded at least ten times. The rearrangement links TRBV12-3 or TRBV12-4 to TRBJ2-1; D uncertain. Trimming pared 3 bases from V and 7 bases from J, leaving 4 bases between. The CDR3 is 11 amino acids. The CDR3 nucleotides read TGTGCCAGCAGTTTCGGTAATGAGCAGTTCTTC. Its protein product is CASSFGNEQFF.

The sample holds many counts of this clonotype. V is TRBV19 and J is TRBJ1-2; D is perhaps TRBD1 (5 bases). Trimming removed 6 bases at V and 5 bases at J, with 19 bases between. The CDR3 runs to 15 residues. Germline V lookup: CDR1 LNHDA, CDR2 SQIVND (reference sequence). Here the CDR3 DNA reads TGTGCCAGTAGCCACCAGGGTAGTTTGATATATGGCTACACCTTC. As protein: CASSHQGSLIYGYTF.

In its sample, this clonotype was seen a few times. The V call is TRBV2, the J call TRBJ2-7; D is undetermined. Germline V gene lookup returns CDR1 SNHLY and CDR2 FYNNEI. The ends were cut back, 6 bases at V and 2 bases at J, with 14 bases in the middle. The CDR3 runs 14 residues. As DNA, the CDR3 is TGTGCCAGCAGGTGGGCGGAAATTACCTACGAGCAGTACTTC. Protein product: CASRWAEITYEQYF.

This clonotype has more than one count but fewer than ten. The chain uses TRBV20-1 and TRBJ2-1, with 10 bases lining up with TRBD2. CDR3 length: 14 residues. The J segment lost 5 bases and the V segment lost 6 bases, leaving 7 bases of the junction unmatched. CDR1 DFQATT and CDR2 SNEGSKA come from the germline V gene (reference sequence). The CDR3 region is CSAMTSGLHNEQFF. The CDR3, as DNA: TGCAGTGCCATGACTAGCGGGTTACACAATGAGCAGTTCTTC.

This clonotype was recorded at least ten times. The chain carries TRBV6-2 or TRBV6-3 and TRBJ2-5; D possibly corresponds to TRBD2 (6 bases). The germline CDR1 and CDR2 sequences are MNHEY and SVGEGT. V lost 6 bases, J lost 3 bases, and 14 bases lay in between. CDR3 length equals 14 residues. DNA of the CDR3: TGTGCCAGCAGCCGCGGGACGGTGGAAGAGACCCAGTACTTC. Translated: CASSRGTVEETQYF.

The rearrangement joins TRBV5-1 to TRBJ1-6, with D perhaps TRBD1 (5 bases). Trimming pared 4 bases from V and 8 bases from J, leaving 7 bases between. The length of the CDR3 is 12 residues. Germline V CDR1 and CDR2: SGHRS, YFSETQ. CDR3 sequence reads: CASSPRDSPLHF. DNA for the CDR3: TGCGCCAGCAGCCCCAGGGATTCACCCCTCCACTTT. The whole variable domain, remainder taken from reference TRBV5-1 and TRBJ1-6, is KAGVTQTPRYLIKTRGQQVTLSCSPISGHRSVSWYQQTPGQGLQFLFEYFSETQRNKGNFPGRFSGRQFSNSRSEMNVSTLELGDSALYLCASSPRDSPLHFGNGTRLTVT.

The chain carries TRBV18 and TRBJ2-7; 7 bases fit TRBD1. Germline loops: CDR1 KGHSH, CDR2 LQKENI. This CDR3 contains 14 residues. The trim removed 3 bases at V and 3 bases at J, leaving 5 bases unmatched. The CDR3 here is CASSPLGTDYEQYF. The CDR3 DNA sequence: TGTGCCAGCTCACCGCTTGGGACAGACTACGAGCAGTACTTC.

This clonotype was detected ten times or more. The chain carries TRBV11-2 and TRBJ1-1, with D possibly TRBD1 on 5 matching bases. Trimming left V 1 base short and J 4 bases short, with 10 bases between. There are 14 residues in the CDR3. Looked up from germline, CDR1 is SGHAT and CDR2 is FQNNGV. This CDR3 is CASSLVRGFTEAFF. DNA of the CDR3: TGTGCCAGCAGCTTAGTAAGGGGTTTCACTGAAGCTTTCTTT.

The chain employs TRBV11-2 and TRBJ2-2; weak D call: TRBD2 (6 bases). The CDR3 sequence is 14 residues long. Deletions cut 3 bases from V and 2 bases from J, with 7 bases between. Germline CDR1 is SGHAT and CDR2 is FQNNGV. CDR3 bases: TGTGCCAGCAGCTTGGAGGGTAACACCGGGGAGCTGTTTTTT. It codes for CASSLEGNTGELFF.

In its sample, this clonotype was seen many times. The genes are TRBV2 and TRBJ2-5, with TRBD1 as a possible D gene (5 bases). The ends were cut back, 0 bases at V and 2 bases at J, with 10 bases in the middle. Germline V gene sequence: CDR1 SNHLY, CDR2 FYNNEI. The CDR3 sequence is 15 residues long. The DNA for the CDR3 is TGTGCCAGCAGTGAAGCGCGACAGACACAAGAGACCCAGTACTTC. Amino acids: CASSEARQTQETQYF.

The rearrangement uses TRBV6-4 and TRBJ1-1; D unclear. Trimming stripped 4 bases from V and 0 bases from J, with 12 bases between. The CDR3 covers 15 residues. CDR1 MRHNA and CDR2 SNTAGT come from the germline V gene. In nucleotides, the CDR3 is TGTGCCAGCAGTGCGTATGCGGGGATGAACACTGAAGCTTTCTTT. It specifies CASSAYAGMNTEAFF.

V usage is TRBV4-1 and J usage is TRBJ1-2; tentative D call: TRBD1 (6 bases). Per the germline V gene, CDR1 is MGHRA and CDR2 is YSYEKL. This CDR3 is 12 amino acids long. Trimming cost V 1 base and J 14 bases, with 14 bases left between them. The CDR3 DNA reads TGCGCCAGCAGCCAAGTACAGGGCAGGAGGACCTTC. Translated: CASSQVQGRRTF.

This clonotype came up many times. The chain couples TRBV6-5 to TRBJ1-2, with TRBD1 identical over 10 bases. The CDR3 totals 17 residues. The germline gives CDR1 MNHEY, CDR2 SVGAGI. Trimming took 2 bases from V and 4 from J; bases not matched to a gene: 10. CDR3 sequence: CASSYHPARDRGYGYTF. Written as DNA, the CDR3 is TGTGCCAGCAGTTACCATCCCGCCCGGGACAGGGGCTATGGCTACACCTTC.